This entry describes one T cell receptor (beta chain). Its antigen remains undetermined. Per-base qualities were not stored, and no clone one base away is much larger. To sequence the TCRbeta CDR3 region, genomic DNA was isolated from the sorted cells. The immunoSEQ Assay was used to sequence the TCRbeta CDR3 regions. The source is immuneACCESS, and TCRdb retained only in-frame sequences with V and J called. Part of the clones is not carried over; for the studies checked, unresolved V genes explain less than half of this, and the remainder is unexplained. The sample data list 75,000 to 90,000 clones, and 85% to 90% of these were observed just once. In total, the top ten clones hold under 2% of the sample. These data belong to a study of OX40 agonist ivuxolimab in advanced cancers. Study-level background: Ivuxolimab was a fully human IgG2 agonistic monoclonal antibody targeting the costimulatory receptor OX40 (CD134). Intravenous ivuxolimab was administered to patients every 2 weeks at six dose levels: 0.01, 0.1, 0.3, 1.5, 3 and 10 mg/kg. Among the 52 dose-escalation patients, 19 had hepatocellular carcinoma, approximately 15 melanoma, 9 renal cell carcinoma and 9 head and neck cancer. The dose-escalation cohort was about 83% male with a mean age of about 65 years, ranging from roughly 20 to 85. Prior anti-PD-1, anti-PD-L1 or anti-CTLA-4 therapy was permitted, and checkpoint inhibitors had been received by less than 45% of dose-escalation patients. Partial responses occurred in three dose-escalation patients, of whom one had hepatocellular carcinoma and two had cutaneous melanoma. Peripheral TCRbeta sequencing was intended to test whether TCR sequence diversity was altered and clonal T-cell expansion was caused by ivuxolimab. The monotherapy dose-escalation portion (N ≈ 57 patients) of the phase I ivuxolimab trial is reported in the paper. Results the study describes overall, beyond this receptor: The antigen specificity of the clonally expanded peripheral T cells was not determined. Low levels of normalized T-cell clonal expansion were also seen in some nonresponding patients. After ivuxolimab, more expanded clones were found on average in CD8+ T cells than in CD4+ T cells. At doses of 0.1 to 3.0 mg/kg, clonal expansion of both CD4+ and CD8+ T cells in blood was seen between baseline and week 6. In the 0.1-3.0 mg/kg groups, partial responders were among the patients with the lowest normalized peripheral clonal expansion, particularly in CD8+ T cells.

CDR1 and CDR2 were assigned from the germline V gene as SNHLY and FYNNEI. Trimming leaves V shorter by 6 bases and J shorter by 4 bases, with the junction holding 2 bases beyond the gene matches. Reading from cysteine to phenylalanine, the CDR3 counts 14 amino acids. The DNA shown is the 42-base CDR3, in frame from base 1. Patients with a history of autoimmune disease or receiving systemic immunosuppression were excluded from the trial. Peripheral blood for TCR sequencing was drawn from every dose cohort at baseline, at cycle 4 day 1 and at cycle 7 day 1. The samples were drawn from a first-in-human, open-label, multicenter phase I dose-escalation trial of ivuxolimab. Adults with locally advanced or metastatic head and neck squamous cell, hepatocellular, melanoma or renal cell carcinoma were enrolled in the trial. Before TCR sequencing, CD4+ T cells and CD8+ T cells were sorted from peripheral blood as separate populations.

The sequences come from CD4+ or CD8+ T cells sorted from blood, collected in a trial of the OX40 agonist ivuxolimab. This receptor was identified in an adult with an advanced solid tumor such as melanoma, head and neck, liver or kidney cancer. This chain joins TRBV2 to TRBJ2-2; 10 bases in the middle match TRBD1. Read as DNA, the sequence is TGTGCCAGCAGGACAGGGGGCCCCACCGGGGAGCTGTTTTTT. This encodes CASRTGGPTGELFF. Extended through the reference TRBV2 and TRBJ2-2 proteins, this CDR3 yields the full variable domain: EPEVTQTPSHQVTQMGQEVILRCVPISNHLYFYWYRQILGQKVEFLVSFYNNEISEKSEIFDDQFSVERPDGSNFTLKIRSTKLEDSAMYFCASRTGGPTGELFFGEGSRLTVL.